Below, 29 T cell receptor beta chains from the same sample are listed, as sequenced in a study of T cell responses to AZD1222 COVID-19 vaccine. The data were produced by immunoSEQ multiplex PCR, yet TCRdb's version contains in-frame clones alone and is incomplete. The data contain some 95,000 clones, 85% to 90% of them singletons. The specimen was peripheral blood, collected on day 0 of AZD1222 vaccination. The receptors shown here come from an adult in good health.

This clone is a singleton in its sample. V gene TRBV28 combines with J gene TRBJ1-1; D may be TRBD1 (5 bases). The CDR3 is 14 amino acids. Looked up from germline, CDR1 is MDHEN and CDR2 is SYDVKM. The V and J ends lost 3 bases and 3 bases respectively, with 11 bases between them. CDR3 sequence (DNA): TGTGCCAGCAGTTTCGGGGGGGAGTACACTGAAGCTTTCTTT. Translation: CASSFGGEYTEAFF. Full variable domain (missing parts from reference TRBV28 and TRBJ1-1): DVKVTQSSRYLVKRTGEKVFLECVQDMDHENMFWYRQDPGLGLRLIYFSYDVKMKEKGDIPEGYSVSREKKERFSLILESASTNQTSMYLCASSFGGEYTEAFFGQGTRLTVV.

This clone was counted a few times. The chain couples TRBV9 to TRBJ2-3; 9 nucleotides agree with TRBD2. The V segment lost 4 bases and the J segment 0 bases; nucleotides outside the gene matches: 3. The CDR3 has 15 residues. Germline lookup yields CDR1 SGDLS and CDR2 YYNGEE. The CDR3 bases are TGTGCCAGCAGCATTAGCGGGGGTAGCACAGATACGCAGTATTTT. This codes for CASSISGGSTDTQYF. The variable domain in full, completed from reference TRBV9 and TRBJ2-3, reads DSGVTQTPKHLITATGQRVTLRCSPRSGDLSVYWYQQSLDQGLQFLIQYYNGEERAKGNILERFSAQQFPDLHSELNLSSLELGDSALYFCASSISGGSTDTQYFGPGTRLTVL.

The V gene is TRBV20-1, the J gene TRBJ1-2; D ambiguous. From germline, CDR1 is DFQATT and CDR2 SNEGSKA (reference sequence). Trimming took 3 bases from V and 5 from J, leaving 7 bases between them. This CDR3 is 11 amino acids long. The CDR3 DNA is TGCAGTGCTAGTATGTCTTATGGCTACACCTTC. This encodes CSASMSYGYTF.

For the CDR3, the DNA is TGTGCCAGCACCAGAGAAGGACGTAGCACTGAAGCTTTCTTT. Its translation is CASTREGRSTEAFF. This rearrangement joins TRBV6-5 to TRBJ1-1; no clear D gene. Germline-derived CDR1 and CDR2 are MNHEY and SVGAGI. This CDR3 is 14 amino acids long. Trimming took off 7 bases at V and 4 bases at J, with 16 bases between the two ends.

This sequence joins TRBV2 and TRBJ2-5; 9 bases match TRBD2. This CDR3 comprises 12 residues. Germline assignment: CDR1 SNHLY and CDR2 FYNNEI. Trimming took 6 bases from V and 9 from J; bases not matched to a gene: 5. CDR3 loop: CASSPAGGAQYF. The CDR3 DNA follows: TGTGCCAGCAGCCCGGCGGGAGGGGCCCAGTACTTC.

This chain joins TRBV5-1 and TRBJ2-2, with D uncertain. V lost 4 bases to trimming and J lost 2 bases, with 15 bases between them. The CDR3 runs to 16 residues. Germline assignment: CDR1 SGHRS and CDR2 YFSETQ. For the CDR3, the DNA is TGCGCCAGCAGCCCGAGTCCCCTAGGAAACACCGGGGAGCTGTTTTTT. Residues: CASSPSPLGNTGELFF.

This chain connects TRBV19 to TRBJ2-7, with D perhaps given as TRBD1 or TRBD2 (6 bases each). Trimming took 3 bases from V and 4 from J, leaving 16 bases between them. The germline V gene encodes CDR1 LNHDA and CDR2 SQIVND (reference sequence). The CDR3 runs to 15 residues. For the CDR3, the DNA is TGTGCCAGTAGTATTCGGGGGCCAATCCCATACGAGCAGTACTTC. It codes for CASSIRGPIPYEQYF.

V is TRBV2 and J is TRBJ2-3; the D gene is possibly TRBD2 (7 bases). CDR3 size: 15 residues. Germline assignment: CDR1 SNHLY and CDR2 FYNNEI. Trimming removed 8 bases from V and 8 bases from J, with 23 bases in between. This chain's CDR3 is CASGGAGHLIGTQYF. The CDR3 DNA sequence: TGTGCCAGCGGGGGGGCGGGACACCTCATCGGTACGCAGTATTTT. The full variable domain, completed using reference TRBV2 and TRBJ2-3, is EPEVTQTPSHQVTQMGQEVILRCVPISNHLYFYWYRQILGQKVEFLVSFYNNEISEKSEIFDDQFSVERPDGSNFTLKIRSTKLEDSAMYFCASGGAGHLIGTQYFGPGTRLTVL.

The chain couples TRBV10-3 to TRBJ1-2, with D uncertain. The ends were cut back, 6 bases at V and 4 bases at J, with 6 bases in the middle. There are 11 residues in the CDR3. Germline V gene lookup returns CDR1 ENHRY and CDR2 SYGVKD. The CDR3 loop is CAISGSYGYTF. For the CDR3, the DNA is TGTGCCATCAGCGGGTCCTATGGCTACACCTTC.

This sequence joins TRBV7-8 and TRBJ1-6; D uncertain. The CDR3 covers 15 residues. Germline CDR1 is SGHVS and CDR2 is FQNEAQ. V lost 3 bases and J 0 bases, leaving 6 bases between the germline ends. CDR3: CASSLRSSYNSPLHF. CDR3 sequence (DNA): TGTGCCAGCAGCTTGAGAAGCTCCTATAATTCACCCCTCCACTTT.

The chain links TRBV24-1 to TRBJ2-3; 7 nucleotides align to TRBD1. V shed 3 bases, J shed 1 base, and the junction held 3 bases outside the gene matches. Germline-derived CDR1 and CDR2 are KGHDR and SFDVKD. The CDR3 sequence is 15 residues long. CDR3 sequence (DNA): TGTGCCACCAGTGATACAGGGGACGGCACAGATACGCAGTATTTT. As protein: CATSDTGDGTDTQYF.

The rearrangement links TRBV11-2 to TRBJ1-1; D may be TRBD1 (5 bases). With 5 bases removed from V and 4 bases from J, the gap between germline ends came to 14 bases. The CDR3 loop spans 14 amino acids. The germline V gene encodes CDR1 SGHAT and CDR2 FQNNGV. The CDR3 DNA is TGTGCCAGCAGCCTCCCTGGGGGGGGCACTGAAGCTTTCTTT. This gives the protein CASSLPGGGTEAFF.

The genes are TRBV2 and TRBJ1-5, with D possibly TRBD1 on 5 matching bases. The CDR3 is made up of 12 amino acids. From germline, CDR1 is SNHLY and CDR2 FYNNEI. The V end lost 3 bases, the J end lost 8 bases, and 8 bases lay between the germline ends. This CDR3 reads CASSEIGEPQHF. CDR3 in DNA: TGTGCCAGCAGTGAGATAGGGGAGCCCCAGCATTTT.

This chain links TRBV6-2 or TRBV6-3 with TRBJ2-7; D unresolved. The CDR3 spans 13 residues. Deletions cut 3 bases from V and 0 bases from J, with 6 bases between. Per the germline V gene, CDR1 is MNHEY and CDR2 is SVGEGT. The CDR3 loop is CASSYGISYEQYF. In DNA, the CDR3 is TGTGCCAGCAGTTATGGGATCTCCTACGAGCAGTACTTC.

The genes are TRBV18 and TRBJ2-6; TRBD1 is a possible D gene (5 bases). The V end lost 6 bases, the J end lost 1 base, and 22 bases lay between the germline ends. Germline CDR1 KGHSH, CDR2 LQKENI. The CDR3 runs 19 residues. The CDR3 loop is CASSHETTGIGSGANVLTF. CDR3 in DNA: TGTGCCAGCTCCCACGAAACCACAGGAATCGGGTCTGGGGCCAACGTCCTGACTTTC.

The J gene is TRBJ1-5, the V gene TRBV21-1; the table's D call, TRBD1, was not checked against the DNA. TRBV21-1 is shown as a pseudogene. This CDR3 region has 12 residues. CDR3 in amino acids: CASRTGTGSQHF. CDR3 coding DNA: TGTGCCAGCCGCACAGGGACAGGTTCCCAGCATTTT.

The chain couples TRBV5-1 to TRBJ2-1; tentative D call: TRBD2 (5 bases). The CDR3 spans 13 residues. V lost 4 bases and J lost 4, with 9 bases in between. CDR1 SGHRS and CDR2 YFSETQ come from the germline V gene. The CDR3 protein is CASSAEGYNEQFF. Written as DNA, the CDR3 is TGCGCCAGCAGCGCCGAGGGTTACAATGAGCAGTTCTTC.

The CDR3 region is CASSAGTEYNEKLFF. CDR3 coding DNA: TGTGCCAGCAGCGCGGGGACGGAATATAATGAAAAACTGTTTTTT. V gene TRBV5-6 combines with J gene TRBJ1-4; TRBD1 might be the D (5 bases). Trimming took off 4 bases at V and 4 bases at J, with 14 bases between the two ends. Germline loops: CDR1 SGHDT, CDR2 YYEEEE. The CDR3 totals 15 residues.

This clone has a single count. The CDR3 spells CASSSYGGTEAFF. In nucleotides, the CDR3 is TGTGCCAGCAGCTCGTACGGGGGCACTGAAGCTTTCTTT. This chain connects TRBV7-2 to TRBJ1-1, with D perhaps TRBD1 (5 bases). The germline V gene has CDR1 SGHTA and CDR2 FQGNSA. This CDR3 is built from 13 residues. Trimming removed 4 bases at V and 4 bases at J, with 10 bases between.

The rearrangement joins TRBV20-1 to TRBJ1-3; D not certain. Germline loops: CDR1 DFQATT, CDR2 SNEGSKA (reference sequence). This CDR3 has 13 residues. Trimming shortened V by 3 bases and J by 2 bases, and 8 bases separated the two germline ends. This CDR3 reads CSASREPGNTIYF. The CDR3 DNA reads as TGCAGTGCTAGTCGGGAGCCTGGAAACACCATATATTTT.

The rearrangement links TRBV10-1 to TRBJ2-2; D perhaps matches TRBD1 (6 bases). The CDR3 is 18 amino acids. Looked up from germline, CDR1 is WNHNN and CDR2 is SYGVQD (reference sequence). The germline V and J ends were trimmed by 0 bases and 0 bases, with 14 bases remaining between them. The CDR3 DNA follows: TGCGCCAGCAGTGAGTCCCTACGAGGGGGAGCGAACACCGGGGAGCTGTTTTTT. Protein product: CASSESLRGGANTGELFF.

The chain links TRBV30 to TRBJ2-2; TRBD1 matches at 9 bases. Germline V CDR1 and CDR2: GTSNPN, SVGIG (reference sequence). The CDR3 totals 15 residues. The trim removed 4 bases at V and 5 bases at J, leaving 8 bases unmatched. CDR3 region: CAWKRDRVGTGELFF. CDR3 DNA: TGTGCCTGGAAGAGGGACAGGGTAGGAACCGGGGAGCTGTTTTTT.

The rearrangement links TRBV6-2 or TRBV6-3 to TRBJ2-6; unclear D gene. The length of the CDR3 is 15 residues. V lost 4 bases, J lost 0 bases, and 7 bases lay in between. CDR1 and CDR2 (germline): MNHEY, SVGEGT. CDR3 loop: CASSFSLSGANVLTF. Here the CDR3 DNA reads TGTGCCAGCAGTTTTAGCCTCTCTGGGGCCAACGTCCTGACTTTC.

There are a few counts of this clone. DNA of the CDR3: TGCAGCGTTGCCGGCTCTAACTATGGCTACACCTTC. This codes for CSVAGSNYGYTF. The V call is TRBV29-1, the J call TRBJ1-2; D uncertain. The germline gives CDR1 SQVTM, CDR2 ANQGSEA. The CDR3 sequence is 12 residues long. V was shortened by 4 bases and J by 0 bases, with 6 bases between the two germline ends.

The chain links TRBV5-1 to TRBJ1-2; perhaps TRBD1 as D (5 bases). V lost 7 bases and J lost 4, with 17 bases in between. The CDR3 is 14 amino acids. Germline CDR1 SGHRS, CDR2 YFSETQ. The CDR3 protein is CASGLTGPAYGYTF. CDR3 sequence (DNA): TGCGCCAGCGGCCTTACAGGTCCGGCCTATGGCTACACCTTC.

The genes are TRBV30 and TRBJ1-1; D gene ambiguous. This CDR3 has 11 amino acids. The V and J ends lost 7 bases and 4 bases respectively, with 10 bases between them. The germline V gene has CDR1 GTSNPN and CDR2 SVGIG (reference sequence). CDR3 nucleotides: TGTGCCTCCCAGGAGGTCACTGAAGCTTTCTTT. Its protein product is CASQEVTEAFF.

The J gene is TRBJ1-2, the V gene TRBV2; D might be TRBD1 (6 bases). V lost 6 bases to trimming and J lost 2 bases, with 13 bases between them. CDR1 is SNHLY, CDR2 FYNNEI, per germline. This CDR3 spans 14 amino acids. As DNA, the CDR3 is TGTGCCAGCAGGGATTGGGGGCCGAACTATGGCTACACCTTC. This sequence encodes CASRDWGPNYGYTF.

The V gene is TRBV7-2, the J gene TRBJ2-3, with D possibly TRBD2 on 5 matching bases. Germline CDR1 reads SGHTA; CDR2 reads FQGNSA. The CDR3 is 13 amino acids. Trimming left V 0 bases short and J 6 bases short, with 7 bases between. CDR3 amino acids: CASSLARGDTQYF. The DNA of the CDR3 is TGTGCCAGCAGCTTAGCGCGCGGGGATACGCAGTATTTT.

This clone was recorded many times. The chain has TRBV21-1 and TRBJ2-5; TRBD1, the D gene given by the table, was not confirmed from the DNA. TRBV21-1 is described as a pseudogene. CDR3 length: 13 residues. The CDR3 loop is CASSKVNRETQYF. CDR3 in DNA: TGTGCCAGCAGCAAAGTAAACAGGGAGACCCAGTACTTC.